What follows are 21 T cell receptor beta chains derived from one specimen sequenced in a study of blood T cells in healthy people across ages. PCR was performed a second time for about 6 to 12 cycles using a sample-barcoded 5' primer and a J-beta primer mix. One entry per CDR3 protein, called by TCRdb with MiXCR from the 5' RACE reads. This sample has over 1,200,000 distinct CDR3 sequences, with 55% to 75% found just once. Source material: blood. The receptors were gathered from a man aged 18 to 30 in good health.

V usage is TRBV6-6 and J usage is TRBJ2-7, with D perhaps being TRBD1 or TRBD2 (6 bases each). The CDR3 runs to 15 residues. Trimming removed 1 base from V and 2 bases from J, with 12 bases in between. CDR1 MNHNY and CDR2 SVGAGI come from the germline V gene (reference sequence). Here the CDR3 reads CASSYLVGGPYEQYF. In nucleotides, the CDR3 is TGTGCCAGCAGTTACTTGGTCGGGGGCCCCTACGAGCAGTACTTC.

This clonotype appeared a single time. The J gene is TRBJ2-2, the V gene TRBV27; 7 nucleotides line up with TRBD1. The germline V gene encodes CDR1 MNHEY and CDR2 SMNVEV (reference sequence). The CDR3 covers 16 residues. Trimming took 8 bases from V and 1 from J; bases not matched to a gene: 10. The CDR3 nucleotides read TGTGCCAGCCTCCCAGCGGACAGGTTGAACACCGGGGAGCTGTTTTTT. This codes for CASLPADRLNTGELFF.

CDR3: CASSQELARTIMETQYF. The CDR3 coding sequence is TGCGCCAGCAGCCAAGAGCTCGCGAGGACTATAATGGAGACCCAGTACTTC. The chain joins TRBV4-3 to TRBJ2-7; D possibly corresponds to TRBD2 (6 bases). The J call may be wrong; the DNA end is better matched by TRBJ2-5. The germline CDR1 and CDR2 sequences are LGHNA and YSLEER. The CDR3 is 17 residues long.

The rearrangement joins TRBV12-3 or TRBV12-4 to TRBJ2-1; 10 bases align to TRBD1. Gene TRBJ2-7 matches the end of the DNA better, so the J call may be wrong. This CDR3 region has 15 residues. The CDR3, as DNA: TGTGCCAGCAGCTCGGACAGGGGGTCCCCCTACGAGCAGTACTTC. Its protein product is CASSSDRGSPYEQYF.

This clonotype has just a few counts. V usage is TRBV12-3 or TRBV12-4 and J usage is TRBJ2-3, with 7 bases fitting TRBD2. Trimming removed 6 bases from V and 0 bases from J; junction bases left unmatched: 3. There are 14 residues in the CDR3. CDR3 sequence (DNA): TGTGCCAGCAGGGCTAGCGGTAGCACAGATACGCAGTATTTT. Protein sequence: CASRASGSTDTQYF.

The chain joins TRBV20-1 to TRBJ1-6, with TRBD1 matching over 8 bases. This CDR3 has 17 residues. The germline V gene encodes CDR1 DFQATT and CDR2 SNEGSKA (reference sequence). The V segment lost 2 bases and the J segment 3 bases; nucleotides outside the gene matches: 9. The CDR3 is CSARSGQGGYYNSPLHF. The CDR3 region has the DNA TGCAGTGCTAGATCCGGACAGGGTGGATACTATAATTCACCCCTCCACTTT.

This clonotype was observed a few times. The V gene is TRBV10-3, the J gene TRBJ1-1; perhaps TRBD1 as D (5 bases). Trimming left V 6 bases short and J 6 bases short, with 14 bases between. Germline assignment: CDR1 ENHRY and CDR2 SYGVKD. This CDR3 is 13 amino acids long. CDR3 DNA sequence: TGTGCCATCAGCATCTCACAGGTTTCTGAAGCTTTCTTT. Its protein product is CAISISQVSEAFF.

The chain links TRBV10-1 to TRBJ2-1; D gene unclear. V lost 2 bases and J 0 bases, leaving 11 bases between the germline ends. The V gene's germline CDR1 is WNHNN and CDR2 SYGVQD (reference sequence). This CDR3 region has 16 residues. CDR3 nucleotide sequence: TGCGCCAGCAGTGAGCGCCCGGGCCTCTCCTACAATGAGCAGTTCTTC. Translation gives CASSERPGLSYNEQFF.

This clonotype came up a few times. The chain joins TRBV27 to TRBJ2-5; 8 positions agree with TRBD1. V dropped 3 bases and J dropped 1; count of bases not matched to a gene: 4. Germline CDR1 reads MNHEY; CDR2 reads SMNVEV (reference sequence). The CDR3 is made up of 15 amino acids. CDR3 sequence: CASSFSGQAQETQYF. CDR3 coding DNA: TGTGCCAGCAGTTTCTCGGGACAGGCCCAAGAGACCCAGTACTTC.

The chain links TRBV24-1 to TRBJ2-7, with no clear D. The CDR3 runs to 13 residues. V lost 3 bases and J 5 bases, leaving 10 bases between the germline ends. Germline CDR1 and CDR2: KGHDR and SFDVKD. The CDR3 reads CATSDDLVNEQYF. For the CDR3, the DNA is TGTGCCACCAGTGATGATCTGGTGAACGAGCAGTACTTC.

The CDR3 coding sequence is TGCAGTGCCACAGTACGCGCCACAGCATACCACTACGAGCAGTACTTC. Translated, it gives CSATVRATAYHYEQYF. The chain uses TRBV20-1 and TRBJ2-5; D remains ambiguous. TRBJ2-7 explains the end of the DNA better; the J call may be wrong. Germline V lookup: CDR1 DFQATT, CDR2 SNEGSKA (reference sequence). This CDR3 is built from 16 residues.

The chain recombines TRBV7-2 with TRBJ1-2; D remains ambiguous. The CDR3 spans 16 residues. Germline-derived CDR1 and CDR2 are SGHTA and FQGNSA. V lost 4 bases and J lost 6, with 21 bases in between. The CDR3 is CASSSRTTGSTNGYTF. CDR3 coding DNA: TGTGCCAGCAGCTCACGAACCACGGGCTCCACCAATGGCTACACCTTC. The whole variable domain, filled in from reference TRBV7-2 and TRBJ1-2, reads GAGVSQSPSNKVTEKGKDVELRCDPISGHTALYWYRQSLGQGLEFLIYFQGNSAPDKSGLPSDRFSAERTGGSVSTLTIQRTQQEDSAVYLCASSSRTTGSTNGYTFGSGTRLTVV.

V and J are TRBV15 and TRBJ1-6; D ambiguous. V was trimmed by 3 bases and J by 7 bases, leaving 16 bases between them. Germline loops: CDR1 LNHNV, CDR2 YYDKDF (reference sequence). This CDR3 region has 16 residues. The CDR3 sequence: CATSSSPGRANSPLHF. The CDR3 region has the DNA TGTGCCACCAGCAGTTCCCCCGGCCGCGCGAATTCACCCCTCCACTTT.

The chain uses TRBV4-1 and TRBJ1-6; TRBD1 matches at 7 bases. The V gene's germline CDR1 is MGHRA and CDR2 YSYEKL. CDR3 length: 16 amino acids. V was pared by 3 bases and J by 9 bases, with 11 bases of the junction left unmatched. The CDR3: CASSQARVGGSSPLHF. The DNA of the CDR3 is TGCGCCAGCAGCCAGGCCCGTGTAGGGGGCAGTTCACCCCTCCACTTT.

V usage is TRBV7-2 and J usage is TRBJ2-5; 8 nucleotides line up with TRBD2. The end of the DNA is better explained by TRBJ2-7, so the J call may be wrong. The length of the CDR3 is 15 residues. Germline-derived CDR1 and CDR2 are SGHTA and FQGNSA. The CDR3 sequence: CASSFPAGDLYEQYF. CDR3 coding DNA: TGTGCCAGCAGCTTCCCAGCGGGGGACCTCTACGAGCAGTACTTC.

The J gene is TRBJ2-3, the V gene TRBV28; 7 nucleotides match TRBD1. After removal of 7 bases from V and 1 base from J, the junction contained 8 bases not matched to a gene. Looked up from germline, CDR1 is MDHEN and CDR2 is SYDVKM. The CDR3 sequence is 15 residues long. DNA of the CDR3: TGTGCCAGCACTTTCTCCGGGACAGGCACAGATACGCAGTATTTT. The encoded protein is CASTFSGTGTDTQYF.

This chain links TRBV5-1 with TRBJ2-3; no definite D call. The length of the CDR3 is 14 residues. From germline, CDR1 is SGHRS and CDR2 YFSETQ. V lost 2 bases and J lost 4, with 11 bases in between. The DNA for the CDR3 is TGCGCCAGCAGCTTTGGGGTAAATTCAGATACGCAGTATTTT. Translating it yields CASSFGVNSDTQYF.

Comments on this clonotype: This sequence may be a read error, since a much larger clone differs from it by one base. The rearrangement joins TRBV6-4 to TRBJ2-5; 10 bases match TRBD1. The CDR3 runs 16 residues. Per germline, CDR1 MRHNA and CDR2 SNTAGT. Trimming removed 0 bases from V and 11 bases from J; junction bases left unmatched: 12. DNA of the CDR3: TGTGCCAGCAGTGACTCCCCGGGACAGGGGACAAATGAGCAGTACTTC. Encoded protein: CASSDSPGQGTNEQYF.

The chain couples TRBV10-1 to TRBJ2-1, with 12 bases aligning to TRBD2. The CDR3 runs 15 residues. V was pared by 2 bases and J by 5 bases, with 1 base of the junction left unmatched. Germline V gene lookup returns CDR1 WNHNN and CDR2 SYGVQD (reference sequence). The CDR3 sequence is CASSERLAGDNEQFF. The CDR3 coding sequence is TGCGCCAGCAGTGAGCGACTAGCGGGGGACAATGAGCAGTTCTTC.

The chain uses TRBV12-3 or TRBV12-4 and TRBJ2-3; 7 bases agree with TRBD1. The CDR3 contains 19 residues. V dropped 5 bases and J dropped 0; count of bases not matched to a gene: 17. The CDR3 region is CASSPILPETGRSTDTQYF. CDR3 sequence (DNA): TGTGCCAGCAGTCCTATACTTCCCGAGACAGGGAGAAGCACAGATACGCAGTATTTT.

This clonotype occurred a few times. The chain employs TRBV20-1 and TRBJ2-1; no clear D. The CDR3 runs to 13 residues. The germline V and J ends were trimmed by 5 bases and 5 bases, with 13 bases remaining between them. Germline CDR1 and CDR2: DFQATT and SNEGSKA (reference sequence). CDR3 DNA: TGCAGTGCTCCCCTACGGGCAGACAATGAGCAGTTCTTC. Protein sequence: CSAPLRADNEQFF.